The 22 T cell receptor beta chains given below trace back to one sample, sequenced in a study of cytomegalovirus exposure and HLA in healthy donors. The PCR used 60 Vbeta and 13 Jbeta primers. Method: immunoSEQ multiplex PCR; TCRdb's copy keeps in-frame clones and lacks some. The sample consists of about 89,000 clones, about 74% of them appearing once. Sequenced material: PBMCs. The origin of the receptors is a male donor in good health and CMV-seronegative.

CDR3 bases: TGTGCCAGCAGTGAACAGGGAGGCTATGGCTACACCTTC. It is translated as CASSEQGGYGYTF. The V call is TRBV2, the J call TRBJ1-2, with D maybe TRBD1 (5 bases). The germline V gene encodes CDR1 SNHLY and CDR2 FYNNEI. V lost 2 bases and J 4 bases, leaving 8 bases between the germline ends. This CDR3 comprises 13 residues.

The rearrangement uses TRBV4-1 and TRBJ2-7; tentative D call: TRBD2 (6 bases). V was trimmed by 3 bases and J by 1 base, leaving 16 bases between them. The CDR3 is made up of 16 amino acids. Germline-derived CDR1 and CDR2 are MGHRA and YSYEKL. CDR3 nucleotides: TGCGCCAGCAGCCAGTTAGCGGAGCTAGCTTCCTACGAGCAGTACTTC. It codes for CASSQLAELASYEQYF.

The chain couples TRBV7-2 to TRBJ2-7, with 13 bases fitting TRBD2. There are 16 residues in the CDR3. Germline V gives CDR1 SGHTA, CDR2 FQGNSA. V shed 0 bases, J shed 5 bases, and the junction held 4 bases outside the gene matches. The CDR3 reads CASSLATSGRTHEQYF. The CDR3, as DNA: TGTGCCAGCAGCTTAGCGACTAGCGGGAGGACCCACGAGCAGTACTTC.

The chain has TRBV25-1 and TRBJ2-7; tentative D call: TRBD1 (5 bases). The V and J ends lost 7 bases and 5 bases respectively, with 9 bases between them. The CDR3 length is 11 residues. Germline CDR1 MGHDK, CDR2 SYGVNS. CDR3 sequence (DNA): TGTGCCAGCAACTCAGGGAACGAGCAGTACTTC. This translates into CASNSGNEQYF.

The chain couples TRBV30 to TRBJ2-1; tentative D call: TRBD2 (5 bases). CDR1 is GTSNPN and CDR2 is SVGIG in the germline V gene (reference sequence). This CDR3 region has 13 residues. V lost 0 bases, J lost 5 bases, and 8 bases lay in between. The CDR3 reads CAWSVLRDNEQFF. The DNA for the CDR3 is TGTGCCTGGAGTGTTTTGCGGGACAATGAGCAGTTCTTC.

The chain combines TRBV4-2 with TRBJ2-3; 8 bases are shared with TRBD1. V trimming: 5 bases; J trimming: 8 bases; junction bases outside the gene matches: 18. Germline loops: CDR1 LGHNA, CDR2 YNFKEQ. The CDR3 is 17 residues long. The CDR3 coding sequence is TGTGCCAGCAGCTTTCAAACCGGGACAGGAGAGAAACTTACGCAGTATTTT. Amino acid sequence: CASSFQTGTGEKLTQYF.

This clone appeared once. This chain connects TRBV18 to TRBJ2-7; 7 nucleotides agree with TRBD2. This CDR3 is built from 14 residues. Germline lookup yields CDR1 KGHSH and CDR2 LQKENI. The V and J ends lost 4 bases and 2 bases, in that order; junction bases with no gene match: 5. CDR3 DNA: TGTGCCAGCTCACTAGCGGGTAAGCCCTACGAGCAGTACTTC. Residues: CASSLAGKPYEQYF.

The rearrangement uses TRBV15 and TRBJ2-2, with D maybe TRBD1 (6 bases). V was trimmed by 1 base and J by 6 bases, leaving 15 bases between them. Germline loops: CDR1 LNHNV, CDR2 YYDKDF (reference sequence). There are 16 residues in the CDR3. CDR3 sequence (DNA): TGTGCCACCAGCAGAGGGAACAGGGCTCGCGCCGGGGAGCTGTTTTTT. Protein sequence: CATSRGNRARAGELFF.

The chain joins TRBV6-4 to TRBJ2-3, with 7 nucleotides matching TRBD2. This CDR3 spans 16 amino acids. The J segment lost 4 bases and the V segment lost 4 bases, leaving 11 bases of the junction unmatched. CDR1 and CDR2 from the germline V gene are MRHNA and SNTAGT. The chain's CDR3 is CASSASGGSGADTQYF. CDR3 nucleotide sequence: TGTGCCAGCAGTGCGTCCGGCGGGAGTGGAGCAGATACGCAGTATTTT.

The V and J genes are TRBV28 and TRBJ1-1; the match to TRBD1 covers 9 bases. The CDR3 has 12 amino acids. Trimming cost V 4 bases and J 11 bases; bases outside gene matches: 5. Germline CDR1 is MDHEN and CDR2 is SYDVKM. The CDR3 protein is CASSSGTGYAFF. In DNA, the CDR3 is TGTGCCAGCAGTTCGGGGACAGGGTATGCTTTCTTT.

The chain carries TRBV29-1 and TRBJ1-4; D may be TRBD1 (5 bases). The CDR3 length is 13 residues. Trimming left V 4 bases short and J 3 bases short, with 9 bases between. The germline V gene has CDR1 SQVTM and CDR2 ANQGSEA. CDR3 residues: CSVVTGSNEKLFF. The CDR3, as DNA: TGCAGCGTTGTTACAGGATCTAATGAAAAACTGTTTTTT.

This clone has more than one count but fewer than ten. This chain connects TRBV9 to TRBJ2-3; 8 bases align to TRBD2. CDR3 length: 16 amino acids. Trimming at V came to 5 bases and at J to 2 bases, leaving 10 bases not matched to a gene. Germline V gene sequence: CDR1 SGDLS, CDR2 YYNGEE. CDR3 protein: CASSVEGSGATDTQYF. DNA of the CDR3: TGTGCCAGCAGTGTGGAAGGTAGCGGGGCCACAGATACGCAGTATTTT. The entire variable domain, with the rest obtained from reference TRBV9 and TRBJ2-3, is as follows: DSGVTQTPKHLITATGQRVTLRCSPRSGDLSVYWYQQSLDQGLQFLIQYYNGEERAKGNILERFSAQQFPDLHSELNLSSLELGDSALYFCASSVEGSGATDTQYFGPGTRLTVL.

CDR3 sequence: CASSLSLGTEAFF. The CDR3 nucleotides are TGTGCCAGCAGCTTAAGTCTCGGGACTGAAGCTTTCTTT. The V and J genes are TRBV7-2 and TRBJ1-1; D unclear. Germline lookup yields CDR1 SGHTA and CDR2 FQGNSA. The CDR3 length is 13 residues. The germline V and J ends were trimmed by 2 bases and 5 bases, with 9 bases remaining between them.

This chain joins TRBV30 and TRBJ1-4; D not certain. Trimming stripped 2 bases from V and 3 bases from J, with 10 bases between. The CDR3 is 14 residues long. In germline, CDR1 is GTSNPN, CDR2 SVGIG (reference sequence). In nucleotides, the CDR3 is TGTGCCTGGAGTACGGGGAATTCTAATGAAAAACTGTTTTTT. This gives the protein CAWSTGNSNEKLFF.

The table lists this clone with a few counts. This chain joins TRBV9 and TRBJ2-1, with 7 nucleotides matching TRBD2. The germline V gene has CDR1 SGDLS and CDR2 YYNGEE. J gave up 7 bases and V 2 bases, and 12 bases lay outside the gene matches. The CDR3 runs 16 residues. The CDR3 DNA follows: TGTGCCAGCAGCGTTTTAGCGGGCGTCTGGTTGAATGAGCAGTTCTTC. Protein sequence: CASSVLAGVWLNEQFF.

The chain joins TRBV7-2 to TRBJ1-3; D not resolved. V shed 3 bases and J shed 0 bases, with 9 bases lying between them. The CDR3 has 15 amino acids. Germline assignment: CDR1 SGHTA and CDR2 FQGNSA. The CDR3: CASSFADFSGNTIYF. CDR3 bases: TGTGCCAGCAGCTTTGCCGACTTCTCTGGAAACACCATATATTTT.

The genes are TRBV6-6 and TRBJ2-2, with 9 bases that match TRBD1. The CDR3 is 15 amino acids. V was clipped by 7 bases and J by 5 bases; unmatched bases: 8. Germline V gene data show CDR1 as MNHNY and CDR2 as SVGAGI (reference sequence). In DNA form, the CDR3 reads TGTGCCAGCACCTCGGACAGGGGCAGAACCGGGGAGCTGTTTTTT. This codes for CASTSDRGRTGELFF.

As to this clone: Other DNA sequences in this sample translate to the same CDR3. The chain recombines TRBV7-9 with TRBJ2-1, with a tentative D call TRBD2 (6 bases). Germline-derived CDR1 and CDR2 are SEHNR and FQNEAQ (reference sequence). V was trimmed by 1 base and J by 9 bases, leaving 7 bases between them. The CDR3 has 12 residues. This chain's CDR3 is CASSLETSEQFF. The CDR3 nucleotides read TGTGCCAGCAGCTTAGAGACTAGTGAGCAGTTCTTC.

This clone was counted a few times. The rearrangement joins TRBV7-2 to TRBJ2-1; the D is unclear. The CDR3 sequence is 12 residues long. CDR1 is SGHTA and CDR2 is FQGNSA in the germline V gene. V dropped 5 bases and J dropped 8 bases, with 10 bases sitting between them. In nucleotides, the CDR3 is TGTGCCAGCAGCCAAAATGCGGATGAGCAGTTCTTC. Protein: CASSQNADEQFF.

The chain has TRBV2 and TRBJ1-3, with TRBD1 as a possible D gene (5 bases). Germline lookup yields CDR1 SNHLY and CDR2 FYNNEI. This CDR3 is built from 13 residues. Trimming removed 5 bases at V and 5 bases at J, with 10 bases between. CDR3 DNA sequence: TGTGCCAGCAGTTCAGGGTACAGAAACACCATATATTTT. Its protein is CASSSGYRNTIYF.

V and J are TRBV7-2 and TRBJ2-1, with TRBD2 matching over 8 bases. CDR1 and CDR2 from the germline V gene are SGHTA and FQGNSA. J was trimmed by 1 base and V by 5 bases; bases with no gene match: 7. The CDR3 is 16 residues long. CDR3 loop: CASSLFSSGSYNEQFF. The DNA of the CDR3 is TGTGCCAGCAGCCTTTTTTCTAGCGGGTCCTACAATGAGCAGTTCTTC.

The chain joins TRBV19 to TRBJ1-4, with D perhaps TRBD1 (5 bases). In germline, CDR1 is LNHDA, CDR2 SQIVND (reference sequence). This CDR3 has 14 residues. V lost 2 bases to trimming and J lost 8 bases, with 12 bases between them. For the CDR3, the DNA is TGTGCCAGTAGTATACAGGGTCAGGGCGAAAAACTGTTTTTT. This sequence encodes CASSIQGQGEKLFF.